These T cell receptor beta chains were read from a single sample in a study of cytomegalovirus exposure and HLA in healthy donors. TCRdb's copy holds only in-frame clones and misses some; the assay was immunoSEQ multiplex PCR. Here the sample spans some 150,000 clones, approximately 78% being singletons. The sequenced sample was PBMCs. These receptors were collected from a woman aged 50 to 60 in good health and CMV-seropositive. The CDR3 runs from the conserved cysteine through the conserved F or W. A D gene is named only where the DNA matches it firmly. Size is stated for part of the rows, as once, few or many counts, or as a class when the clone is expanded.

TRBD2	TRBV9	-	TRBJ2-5	TGTGCCAGCAGTCGACAACCGGGACTAGACCAAGAGACCCAGTACTTC	CASSRQPGLDQETQYF
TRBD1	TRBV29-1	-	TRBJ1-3	TGCAGCGTTGAGGGACAGTTTGGAAACACCATATATTTT	CSVEGQFGNTIYF
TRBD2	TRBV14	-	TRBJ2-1	TGTGCCAGCAGCCAGAAAGGGCCAGCGGGGGTAAATGAGCAGTTCTTC	CASSQKGPAGVNEQFF
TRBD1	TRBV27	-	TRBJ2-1	TGTGCCAGCAGTTCTGGACAGGGGGCGTACAATGAGCAGTTCTTC	CASSSGQGAYNEQFF
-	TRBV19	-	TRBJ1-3	TGTGCCAGTAGCCCGGGTTCTGGAAACACCATATATTTT	CASSPGSGNTIYF
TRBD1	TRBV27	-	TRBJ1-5	TGTGCCAGCAGTTTGGGACAGGGGGGGAATCAGCCCCAGCATTTT	CASSLGQGGNQPQHF
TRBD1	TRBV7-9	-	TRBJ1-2	TGTGCCAGCAGCCTCAGACAGGGGAAGTATGGCTACACCTTC	CASSLRQGKYGYTF
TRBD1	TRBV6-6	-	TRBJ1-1	TGTGCCAGCAGTTACAGGACAGGGGAAGCTTTCTTT	CASSYRTGEAFF
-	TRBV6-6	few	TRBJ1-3	TGTGCCACCCAGGGTTCGAGCTCTGGAAACACCATATATTTT	CATQGSSSGNTIYF
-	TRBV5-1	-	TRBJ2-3	TGCGCCAGCAGTCCCGGGACTCCTCCCCTACGACCGCAGTATTTT	CASSPGTPPLRPQYF
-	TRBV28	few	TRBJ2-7	TGTGCCAGCAGTTCGCGGACTGACTACCGTGAGCAGCAGTACTTC	CASSSRTDYREQQYF
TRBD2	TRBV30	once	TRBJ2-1	TGTGCCTGGAGTGCAGGACTAGCGGGAGTAAAGGATGAGCAGTTCTTC	CAWSAGLAGVKDEQFF
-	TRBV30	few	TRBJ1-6	TGTGCCTGGAGCCCCAACGGGGTCCCTGGTTCACCCCTCCACTTT	CAWSPNGVPGSPLHF
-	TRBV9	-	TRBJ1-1	TGTGCCAGCAGCGTAGGTGGGGGGGCGAACACTGAAGCTTTCTTT	CASSVGGGANTEAFF
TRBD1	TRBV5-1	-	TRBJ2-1	TGCGCCAGCAGCAGGCAGTCAGGGGGCCCGGTTTACAATGAGCAGTTCTTC	CASSRQSGGPVYNEQFF
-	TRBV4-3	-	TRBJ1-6	TGCGCCAGCAGCCAGAGGGGAGGGGTTGGGGATTCACCCCTCCACTTT	CASSQRGGVGDSPLHF
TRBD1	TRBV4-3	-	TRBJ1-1	TGCGCCAGCAGCCGCCGGACAGGGGGGGTTACTGAAGCTTTCTTT	CASSRRTGGVTEAFF
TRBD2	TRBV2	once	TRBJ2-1	TGTGCCACTTCGGGACTAGCGGGAAAGGAGCAGTTCTTC	CATSGLAGKEQFF
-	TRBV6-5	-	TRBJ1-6	TGTGCCAGCAGCCCCACGGATAATTCACCCCTCCACTTT	CASSPTDNSPLHF
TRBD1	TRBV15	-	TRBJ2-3	TGTGCCACCAGCAGAGATCACAGGGGGCTATATAGCAATCAGCCCCAGTATTTT	CATSRDHRGLYSNQPQYF
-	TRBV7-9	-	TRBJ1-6	TGTGCCAGCAGCACAACTCGACAGGTTAATTCACCCCTCCACTTT	CASSTTRQVNSPLHF
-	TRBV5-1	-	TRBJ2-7	TGCGCCAGCAGCTTGTCGAGGGGACACTACGAGCAGTACTTC	CASSLSRGHYEQYF
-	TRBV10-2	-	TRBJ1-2	TGCGCCAGCAGTGATTGGGGCAGGATAAACTATGGCTACACCTTC	CASSDWGRINYGYTF
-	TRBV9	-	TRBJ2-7	TGTGCCAGCAGCACGCGGCCCCGGGCCACAGGAGAGCAGTACTTC	CASSTRPRATGEQYF
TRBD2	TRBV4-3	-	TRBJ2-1	TGCGCCAGCAGCCAAGTGTTAGCGGGGGGGAGAGAGCAGTTCTTC	CASSQVLAGGREQFF
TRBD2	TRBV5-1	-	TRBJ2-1	TGCGCCAGCAGCTTGGGGACTAGCTCCCAGAATGAGCAGTTCTTC	CASSLGTSSQNEQFF
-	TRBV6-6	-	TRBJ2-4	TGTGCCAGCAGTTACGGTCAGGGTCTTAACATTCAGTACTTC	CASSYGQGLNIQYF